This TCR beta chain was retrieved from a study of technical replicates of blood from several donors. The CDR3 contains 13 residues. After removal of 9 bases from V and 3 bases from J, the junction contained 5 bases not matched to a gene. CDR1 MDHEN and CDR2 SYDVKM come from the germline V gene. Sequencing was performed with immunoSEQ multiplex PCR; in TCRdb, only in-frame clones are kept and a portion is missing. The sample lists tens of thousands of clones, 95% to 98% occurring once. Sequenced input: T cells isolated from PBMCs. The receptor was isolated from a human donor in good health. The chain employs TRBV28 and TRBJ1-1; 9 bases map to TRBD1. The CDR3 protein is CASETGGYTEAFF. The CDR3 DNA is TGTGCCAGTGAAACAGGGGGCTACACTGAAGCTTTCTTT.